Sequencing of this T cell receptor (beta chain) was carried out in a study of technical replicates of blood from a handful of donors. CDR3 length: 15 amino acids. V was cut by 0 bases and J by 1 base, with 12 bases left in between. Per the germline V gene, CDR1 is SQVTM and CDR2 is ANQGSEA. This clone was picked up a small number of times. Using immunoSEQ multiplex PCR, the repertoire was profiled, and TCRdb retains in-frame clones only, with some absent. Of over 70,000 clones in the sample, roughly nine tenths were seen once. The V gene is TRBV29-1, the J gene TRBJ1-1; D unclear. The sequence came from a human donor in good health. Some clones in this sample may be carry-over from other donors' samples. The sequenced sample consisted of PBMCs. The CDR3, as DNA: TGCAGCGTTGAAGAAGTGCGGCTCGGGAACACTGAAGCTTTCTTT. It codes for CSVEEVRLGNTEAFF.